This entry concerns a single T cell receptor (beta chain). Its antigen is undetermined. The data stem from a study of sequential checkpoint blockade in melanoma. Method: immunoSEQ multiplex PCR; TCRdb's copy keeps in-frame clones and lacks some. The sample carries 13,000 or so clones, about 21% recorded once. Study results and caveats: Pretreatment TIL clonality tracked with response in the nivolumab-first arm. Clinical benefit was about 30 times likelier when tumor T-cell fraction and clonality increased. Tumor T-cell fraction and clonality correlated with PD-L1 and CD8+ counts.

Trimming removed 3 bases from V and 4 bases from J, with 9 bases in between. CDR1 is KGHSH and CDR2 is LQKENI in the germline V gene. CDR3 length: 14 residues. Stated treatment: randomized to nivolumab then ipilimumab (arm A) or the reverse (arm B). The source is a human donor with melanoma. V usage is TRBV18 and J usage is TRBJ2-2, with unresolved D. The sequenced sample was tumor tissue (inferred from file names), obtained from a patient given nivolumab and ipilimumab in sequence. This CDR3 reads CASSPPGRTGELFF. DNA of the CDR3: TGTGCCAGCTCACCTCCAGGTCGCACCGGGGAGCTGTTTTTT.